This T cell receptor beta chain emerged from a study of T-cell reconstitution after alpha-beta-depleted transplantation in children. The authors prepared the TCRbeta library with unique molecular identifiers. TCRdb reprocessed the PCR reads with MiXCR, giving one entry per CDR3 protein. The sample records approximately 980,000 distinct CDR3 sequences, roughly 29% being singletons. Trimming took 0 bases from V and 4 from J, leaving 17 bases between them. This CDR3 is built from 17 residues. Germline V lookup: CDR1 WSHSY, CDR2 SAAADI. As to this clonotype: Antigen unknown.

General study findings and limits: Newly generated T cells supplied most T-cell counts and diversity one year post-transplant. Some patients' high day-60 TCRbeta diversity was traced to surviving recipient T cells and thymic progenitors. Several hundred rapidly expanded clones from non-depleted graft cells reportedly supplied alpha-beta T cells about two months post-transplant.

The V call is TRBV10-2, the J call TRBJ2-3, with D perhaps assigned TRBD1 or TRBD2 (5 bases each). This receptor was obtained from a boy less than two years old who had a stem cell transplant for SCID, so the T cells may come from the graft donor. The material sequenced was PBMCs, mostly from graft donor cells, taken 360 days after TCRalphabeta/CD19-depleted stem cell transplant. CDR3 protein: CASSESRAKGSPDTQYF. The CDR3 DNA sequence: TGCGCCAGCAGTGAGTCGAGGGCCAAGGGGTCTCCAGATACGCAGTATTTT.